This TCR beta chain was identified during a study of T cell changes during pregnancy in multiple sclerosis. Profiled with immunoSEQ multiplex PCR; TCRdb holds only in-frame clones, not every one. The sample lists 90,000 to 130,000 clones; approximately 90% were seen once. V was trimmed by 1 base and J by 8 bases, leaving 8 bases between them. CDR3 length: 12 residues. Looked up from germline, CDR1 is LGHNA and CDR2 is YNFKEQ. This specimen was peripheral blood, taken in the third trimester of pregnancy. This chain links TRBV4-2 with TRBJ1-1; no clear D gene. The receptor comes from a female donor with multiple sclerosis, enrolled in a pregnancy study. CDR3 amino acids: CASSQGVIEAFF. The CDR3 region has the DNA TGTGCCAGCAGCCAAGGAGTGATAGAAGCTTTCTTT.